This note documents a single T cell receptor beta chain sequence. The antigen is not known. This entry comes from a study of T cell repertoires in cytomegalovirus infection. About the study: CMV epitopes used comprised recently identified HLA-C-restricted ones and well-studied HLA-B-restricted ones. From public TCR beta signatures came an indication of both CMV infection and matching HLA type. General observations from the study: Using cumulative public TCR beta family frequency, the authors identified those who carried CMV together with the relevant HLA. Clonotype analysis showed dominance of the ex vivo response by HLA-C-restricted CMV-specific TCR beta clonotypes.

The CDR3 sequence is 12 residues long. CDR1 is LGHDT and CDR2 is YNNKEL in the germline V gene (reference sequence). With 3 bases removed from V and 5 bases from J, the gap between germline ends came to 6 bases. MiXCR, applied by TCRdb to the reads, yields one record per CDR3 protein. The top ten hold roughly 18% of the sample, which has 680,000 or so distinct CDR3 sequences, around a third seen once. This receptor was taken from a human donor in good health (CMV status not recorded). Some clones in this sample may be carry-over from other donors' samples. The V gene is TRBV3-1, the J gene TRBJ2-3; D is undetermined. The starting material was cultured PBMCs, obtained from culture after CMV antigen stimulation. The CDR3 sequence is CASSHTRDTQYF. CDR3 sequence (DNA): TGTGCCAGCAGCCACACCCGAGATACGCAGTATTTT.